This TCR beta chain is drawn from a study of blood T cell repertoires in COVID-19. The data were produced by immunoSEQ multiplex PCR, yet TCRdb's version contains in-frame clones alone and is incomplete. The sample lists about 300,000 clones; approximately 87% were seen once. CDR1 and CDR2 from the germline V gene are ENHRY and SYGVKD. CDR3 length: 18 residues. With 0 bases removed from V and 9 bases from J, the gap between germline ends came to 21 bases. The receptor comes from a woman aged 40 to 50 who had recovered from COVID-19. The sequencing sample was made of peripheral blood. This chain links TRBV10-3 with TRBJ1-6; D possibly corresponds to TRBD1 (5 bases). CDR3 in DNA: TGTGCCATCAGTGAGTCGGTCGTGGGGGGGACGAGGGGTTCACCCCTCCACTTT. It specifies CAISESVVGGTRGSPLHF.